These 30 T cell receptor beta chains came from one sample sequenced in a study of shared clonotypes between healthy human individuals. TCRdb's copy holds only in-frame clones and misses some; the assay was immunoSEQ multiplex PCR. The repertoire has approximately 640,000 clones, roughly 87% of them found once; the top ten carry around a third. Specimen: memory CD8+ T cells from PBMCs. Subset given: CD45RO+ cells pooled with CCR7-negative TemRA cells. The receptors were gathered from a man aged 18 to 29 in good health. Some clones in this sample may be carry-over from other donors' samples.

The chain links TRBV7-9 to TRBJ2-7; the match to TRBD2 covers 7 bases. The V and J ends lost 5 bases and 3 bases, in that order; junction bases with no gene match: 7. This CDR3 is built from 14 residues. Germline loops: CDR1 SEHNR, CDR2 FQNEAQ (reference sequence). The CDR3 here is CASSLSERDYEQYF. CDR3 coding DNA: TGTGCCAGCAGCCTATCTGAGCGGGACTACGAGCAGTACTTC.

The CDR3 loop reads CASSPQGANQETQYF. The CDR3 DNA is TGTGCCAGCAGCCCACAGGGGGCGAACCAAGAGACCCAGTACTTC. The chain uses TRBV14 and TRBJ2-5, with 9 bases matching TRBD1. The CDR3 length is 15 residues. V trimming: 4 bases; J trimming: 0 bases; junction bases outside the gene matches: 3. The germline CDR1 and CDR2 sequences are SGHDN and FVKESK.

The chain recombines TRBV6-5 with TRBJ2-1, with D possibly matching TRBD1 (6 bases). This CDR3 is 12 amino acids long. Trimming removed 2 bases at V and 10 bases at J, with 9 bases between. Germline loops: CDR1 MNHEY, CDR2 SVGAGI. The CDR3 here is CASSYNGQEQFF. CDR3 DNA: TGTGCCAGCAGTTACAACGGACAGGAGCAGTTCTTC.

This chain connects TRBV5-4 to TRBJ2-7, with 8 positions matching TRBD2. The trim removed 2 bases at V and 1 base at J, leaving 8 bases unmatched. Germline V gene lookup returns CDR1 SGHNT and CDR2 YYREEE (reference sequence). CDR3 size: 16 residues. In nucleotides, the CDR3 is TGTGCCAGCAGCTTCCAGGTTACTAGCGGTTCCTACGAGCAGTACTTC. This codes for CASSFQVTSGSYEQYF.

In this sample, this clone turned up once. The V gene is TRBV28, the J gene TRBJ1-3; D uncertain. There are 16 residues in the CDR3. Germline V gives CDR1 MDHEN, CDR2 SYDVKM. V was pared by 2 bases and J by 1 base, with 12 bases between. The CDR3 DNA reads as TGTGCCAGCAGTTTACCGTGGTATCAGTCTGGAAACACCATATATTTT. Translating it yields CASSLPWYQSGNTIYF.

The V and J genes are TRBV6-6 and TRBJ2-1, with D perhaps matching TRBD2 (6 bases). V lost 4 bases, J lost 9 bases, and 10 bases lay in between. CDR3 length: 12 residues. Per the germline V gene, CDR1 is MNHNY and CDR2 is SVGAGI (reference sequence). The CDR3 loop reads CASSSTGAEQFF. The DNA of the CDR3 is TGTGCCAGCAGTTCCACGGGAGCTGAGCAGTTCTTC.

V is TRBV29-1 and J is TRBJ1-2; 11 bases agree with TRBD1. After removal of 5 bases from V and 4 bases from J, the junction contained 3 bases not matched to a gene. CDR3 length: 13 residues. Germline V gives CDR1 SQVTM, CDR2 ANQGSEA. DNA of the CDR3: TGCAGCGTTTGGACAGGGGGCTTCTATGGCTACACCTTC. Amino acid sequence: CSVWTGGFYGYTF.

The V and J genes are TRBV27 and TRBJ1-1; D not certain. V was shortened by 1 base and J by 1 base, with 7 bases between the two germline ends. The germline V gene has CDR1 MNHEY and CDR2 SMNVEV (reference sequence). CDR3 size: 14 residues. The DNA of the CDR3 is TGTGCCAGCAGTTTATTGGAAGGGAACACTGAAGCTTTCTTT. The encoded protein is CASSLLEGNTEAFF.

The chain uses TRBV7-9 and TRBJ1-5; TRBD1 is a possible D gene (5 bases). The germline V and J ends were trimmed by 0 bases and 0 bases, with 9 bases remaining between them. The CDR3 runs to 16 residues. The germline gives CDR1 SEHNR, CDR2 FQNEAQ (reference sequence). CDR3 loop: CASSLAGPYSNQPQHF. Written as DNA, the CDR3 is TGTGCCAGCAGCTTAGCGGGACCCTATAGCAATCAGCCCCAGCATTTT.

The CDR3 reads CASSQVRGSSEAFF. CDR3 DNA: TGCGCCAGCAGCCAAGTCCGGGGTAGTTCAGAAGCTTTCTTT. This rearrangement joins TRBV4-1 to TRBJ1-1, with D uncertain. This CDR3 is built from 14 residues. V shed 1 base and J shed 8 bases, with 14 bases lying between them. Germline lookup yields CDR1 MGHRA and CDR2 YSYEKL.

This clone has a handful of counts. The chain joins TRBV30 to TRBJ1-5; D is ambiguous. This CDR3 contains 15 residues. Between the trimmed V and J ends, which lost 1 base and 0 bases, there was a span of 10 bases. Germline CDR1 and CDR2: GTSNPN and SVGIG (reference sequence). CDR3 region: CAWSDSFYSNQPQHF. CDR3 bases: TGTGCCTGGAGTGACAGCTTCTATAGCAATCAGCCCCAGCATTTT. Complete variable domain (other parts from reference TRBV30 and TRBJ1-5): SQTIHQWPATLVQPVGSPLSLECTVEGTSNPNLYWYRQAAGRGLQLLFYSVGIGQISSEVPQNLSASRPQDRQFILSSKKLLLSDSGFYLCAWSDSFYSNQPQHFGDGTRLSIL.

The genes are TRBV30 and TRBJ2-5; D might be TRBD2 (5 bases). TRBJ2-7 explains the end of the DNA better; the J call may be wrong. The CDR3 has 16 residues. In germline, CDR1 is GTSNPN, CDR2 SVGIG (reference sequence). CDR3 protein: CAWDRTLSGKGYEQYF. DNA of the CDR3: TGTGCCTGGGATCGGACCCTTTCCGGGAAAGGCTACGAGCAGTACTTC.

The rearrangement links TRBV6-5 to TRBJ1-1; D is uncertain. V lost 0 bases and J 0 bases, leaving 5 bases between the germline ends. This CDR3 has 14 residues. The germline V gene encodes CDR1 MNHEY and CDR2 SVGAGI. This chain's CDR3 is CASSYSPVNTEAFF. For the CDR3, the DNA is TGTGCCAGCAGTTACTCCCCGGTGAACACTGAAGCTTTCTTT.

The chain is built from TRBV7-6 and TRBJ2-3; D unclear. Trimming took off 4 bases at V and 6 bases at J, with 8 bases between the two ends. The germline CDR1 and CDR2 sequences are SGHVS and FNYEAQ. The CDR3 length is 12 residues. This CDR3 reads CASSSSFDTQYF. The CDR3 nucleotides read TGTGCCAGCAGCTCTTCGTTTGATACGCAGTATTTT.

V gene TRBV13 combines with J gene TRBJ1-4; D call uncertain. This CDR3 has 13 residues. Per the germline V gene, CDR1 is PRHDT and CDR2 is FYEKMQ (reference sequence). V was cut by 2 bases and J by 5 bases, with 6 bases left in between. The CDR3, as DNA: TGTGCCAGCAGCTTAATGGTCAATGAAAAACTGTTTTTT. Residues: CASSLMVNEKLFF.

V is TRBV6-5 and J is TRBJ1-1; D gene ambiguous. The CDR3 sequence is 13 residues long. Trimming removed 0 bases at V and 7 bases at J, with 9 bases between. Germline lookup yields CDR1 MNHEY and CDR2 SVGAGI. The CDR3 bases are TGTGCCAGCAGTTACTCGAGGGCGGATGAAGCTTTCTTT. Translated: CASSYSRADEAFF.

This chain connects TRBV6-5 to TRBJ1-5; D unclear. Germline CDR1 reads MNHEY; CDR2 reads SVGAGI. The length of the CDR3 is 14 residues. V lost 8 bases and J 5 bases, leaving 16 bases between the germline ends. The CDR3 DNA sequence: TGTGCCAGCCGAGCTTTAACCGGGCATCAGCCCCAGCATTTT. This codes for CASRALTGHQPQHF.

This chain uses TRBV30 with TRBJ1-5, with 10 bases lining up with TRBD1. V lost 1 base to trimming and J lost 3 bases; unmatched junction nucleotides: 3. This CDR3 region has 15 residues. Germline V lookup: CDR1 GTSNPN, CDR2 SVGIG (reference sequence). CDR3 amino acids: CAWSATGGSNQPQHF. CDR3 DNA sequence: TGTGCCTGGAGTGCGACAGGGGGCTCCAATCAGCCCCAGCATTTT.

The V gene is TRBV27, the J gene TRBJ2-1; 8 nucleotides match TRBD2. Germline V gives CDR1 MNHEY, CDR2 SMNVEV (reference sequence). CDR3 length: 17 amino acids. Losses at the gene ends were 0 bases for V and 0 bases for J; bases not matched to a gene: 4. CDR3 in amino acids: CASSLSIGRASYNEQFF. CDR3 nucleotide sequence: TGTGCCAGCAGTTTATCGATCGGGAGGGCCTCCTACAATGAGCAGTTCTTC.

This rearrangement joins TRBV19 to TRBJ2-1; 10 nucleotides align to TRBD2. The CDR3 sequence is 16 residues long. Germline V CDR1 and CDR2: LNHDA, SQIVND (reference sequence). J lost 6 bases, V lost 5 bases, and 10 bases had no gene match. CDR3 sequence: CASSDHLAGVLNEQFF. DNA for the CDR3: TGTGCCAGTAGTGACCATCTAGCGGGAGTACTCAATGAGCAGTTCTTC.

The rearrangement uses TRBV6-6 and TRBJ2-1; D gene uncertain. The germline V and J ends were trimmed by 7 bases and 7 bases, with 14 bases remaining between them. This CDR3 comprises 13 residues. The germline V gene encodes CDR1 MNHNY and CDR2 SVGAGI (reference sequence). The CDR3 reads CASMLLAGNEQFF. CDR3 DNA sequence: TGTGCCAGCATGCTACTCGCCGGAAATGAGCAGTTCTTC.

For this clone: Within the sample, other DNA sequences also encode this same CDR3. CDR3 coding DNA: TGTGCCAGCAGTTTGGTGGGCGGCACCTACGAGCAGTACTTC. Its protein is CASSLVGGTYEQYF. V gene TRBV27 combines with J gene TRBJ2-7, with D uncertain. This CDR3 has 14 residues. V dropped 3 bases and J dropped 2 bases, with 11 bases sitting between them. Germline V lookup: CDR1 MNHEY, CDR2 SMNVEV (reference sequence).

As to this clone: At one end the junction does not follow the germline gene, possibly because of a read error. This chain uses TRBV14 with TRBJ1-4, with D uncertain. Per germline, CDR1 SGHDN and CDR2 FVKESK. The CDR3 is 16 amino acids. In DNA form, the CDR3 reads TGTGCCAGCAGCGAAGAAGCATGGAGGGCGAACGAAAAACTGTTTTTT. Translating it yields CASSEEAWRANEKLFF.

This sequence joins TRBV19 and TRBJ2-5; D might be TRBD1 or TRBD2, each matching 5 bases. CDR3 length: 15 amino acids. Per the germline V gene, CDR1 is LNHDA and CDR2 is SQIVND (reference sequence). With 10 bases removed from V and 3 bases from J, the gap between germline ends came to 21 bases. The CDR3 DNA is TGTGCCACCAAACCAACCCACGGGGCTAAAGAGACCCAGTACTTC. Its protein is CATKPTHGAKETQYF. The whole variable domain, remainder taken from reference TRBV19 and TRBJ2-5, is DGGITQSPKYLFRKEGQNVTLSCEQNLNHDAMYWYRQDPGQGLRLIYYSQIVNDFQKGDIAEGYSVSREKKESFPLTVTSAQKNPTAFYLCATKPTHGAKETQYFGPGTRLLVL.

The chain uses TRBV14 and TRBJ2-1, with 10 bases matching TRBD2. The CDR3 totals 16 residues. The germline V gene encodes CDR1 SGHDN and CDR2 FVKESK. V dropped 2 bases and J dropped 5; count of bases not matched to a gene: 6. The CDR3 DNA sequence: TGTGCCAGCAGCCAATGGTCTAGCGGGGGTAACAATGAGCAGTTCTTC. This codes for CASSQWSSGGNNEQFF.

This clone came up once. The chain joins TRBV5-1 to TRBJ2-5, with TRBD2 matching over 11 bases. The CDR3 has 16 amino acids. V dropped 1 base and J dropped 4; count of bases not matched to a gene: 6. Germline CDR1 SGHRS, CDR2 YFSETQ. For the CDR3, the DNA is TGCGCCAGCAGCTTGTATGCTAGCGGGAGGCTAGAGACCCAGTACTTC. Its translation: CASSLYASGRLETQYF.

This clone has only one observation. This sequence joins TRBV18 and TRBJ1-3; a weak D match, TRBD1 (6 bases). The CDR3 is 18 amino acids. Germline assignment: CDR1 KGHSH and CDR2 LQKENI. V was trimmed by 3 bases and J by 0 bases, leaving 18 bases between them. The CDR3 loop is CASSPKGDDFYSGNTIYF. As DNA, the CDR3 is TGTGCCAGCTCACCCAAGGGGGATGATTTCTACTCTGGAAACACCATATATTTT.

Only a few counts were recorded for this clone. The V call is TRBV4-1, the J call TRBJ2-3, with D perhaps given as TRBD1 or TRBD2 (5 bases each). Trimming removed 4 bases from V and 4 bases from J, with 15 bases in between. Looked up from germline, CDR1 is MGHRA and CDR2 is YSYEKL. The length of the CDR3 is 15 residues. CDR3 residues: CASSRTQVGADTQYF. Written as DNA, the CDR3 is TGCGCCAGCAGCCGTACGCAGGTGGGGGCAGATACGCAGTATTTT.

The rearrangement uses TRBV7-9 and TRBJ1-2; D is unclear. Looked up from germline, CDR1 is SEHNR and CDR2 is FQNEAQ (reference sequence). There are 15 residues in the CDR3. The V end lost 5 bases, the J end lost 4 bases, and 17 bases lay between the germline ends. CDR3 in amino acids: CASSPYATPFYGYTF. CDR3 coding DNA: TGTGCCAGCAGCCCATATGCGACACCTTTCTATGGCTACACCTTC.

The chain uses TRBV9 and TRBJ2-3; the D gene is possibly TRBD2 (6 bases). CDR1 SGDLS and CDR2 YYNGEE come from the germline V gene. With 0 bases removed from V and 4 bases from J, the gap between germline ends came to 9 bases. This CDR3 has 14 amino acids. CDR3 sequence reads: CASSVGGVADTQYF. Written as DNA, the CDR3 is TGTGCCAGCAGCGTAGGGGGGGTTGCAGATACGCAGTATTTT.